Listed below are T cell receptor beta chains from one sample, sequenced in a study of graft-versus-host responses after intestinal transplantation. For these receptors, no antigen is known. Clones were sequenced by immunoSEQ multiplex PCR, and TCRdb holds only the in-frame ones, with some missing. Counted here are over 75,000 clones, 85% to 90% occurring once; the ten biggest clones make up less than 0.4%. The sample here was unstimulated CD4+ T cells sorted from spleen or lymph node cells, taken before intestinal transplant. The receptors stem from a human donor who received an intestinal transplant. CDR3s include the opening cysteine and the closing phenylalanine or tryptophan. The order of the fields is V gene, clone size, J gene, D gene, CDR3 DNA, CDR3 protein. A D gene is named only where the DNA matches it firmly. Size is stated for part of the rows, as once, few or many counts, or as a class when the clone is expanded.

v_gene: TRBV6-1
abundance: NA
j_gene: TRBJ1-2
d_gene: NA
CDR3nt: TGTGCCAGCAGTGAAGGAGGGAACGACTATGGCTACACCTTC
CDR3aa: CASSEGGNDYGYTF

v_gene: TRBV6-1
abundance: NA
j_gene: TRBJ2-4
d_gene: TRBD2
CDR3nt: TGTGCCAGCAGTGGAGGGGCGGGGGTAGCCAAAAACATTCAGTACTTC
CDR3aa: CASSGGAGVAKNIQYF

v_gene: TRBV18
abundance: once
j_gene: TRBJ1-1
d_gene: TRBD1
CDR3nt: TGTGCCAGCTCACCACCGGGGACAGGGGGCTTGCTGACTGAAGCTTTCTTT
CDR3aa: CASSPPGTGGLLTEAFF

v_gene: TRBV2
abundance: NA
j_gene: TRBJ1-4
d_gene: TRBD1
CDR3nt: TGTGCCAGCAACAGGGGCGAAAAACTGTTTTTT
CDR3aa: CASNRGEKLFF

v_gene: TRBV6-1
abundance: NA
j_gene: TRBJ2-2
d_gene: TRBD1
CDR3nt: TGTGCCAGCAGTCAAGGGACAGGGGTTTACACCGGGGAGCTGTTTTTT
CDR3aa: CASSQGTGVYTGELFF

v_gene: TRBV7-2
abundance: NA
j_gene: TRBJ2-5
d_gene: TRBD2
CDR3nt: TGTGCCAGCACCCGGACTAGCGGGGTGCCCCAAGAGACCCAGTACTTC
CDR3aa: CASTRTSGVPQETQYF

v_gene: TRBV5-6
abundance: once
j_gene: TRBJ2-1
d_gene: NA
CDR3nt: TGTGCCAGCAGCTTAGATATTAGCTCCTACAATGAGCAGTTCTTC
CDR3aa: CASSLDISSYNEQFF

v_gene: TRBV29-1
abundance: once
j_gene: TRBJ2-7
d_gene: TRBD1
CDR3nt: TGCAGCGTGACAGGGGACAACCCATACGAGCAGTACTTC
CDR3aa: CSVTGDNPYEQYF

v_gene: TRBV6-1
abundance: NA
j_gene: TRBJ2-3
d_gene: NA
CDR3nt: TGTGCCAGCAGTGACAGGGGATTGGAAGATACGCAGTATTTT
CDR3aa: CASSDRGLEDTQYF

v_gene: TRBV4-2
abundance: NA
j_gene: TRBJ1-5
d_gene: TRBD1
CDR3nt: TGTGCCAGCAGCCAAGCAGGGGGAGGAAATCAGCCCCAGCATTTT
CDR3aa: CASSQAGGGNQPQHF

v_gene: TRBV5-1
abundance: NA
j_gene: TRBJ1-6
d_gene: NA
CDR3nt: TGCGCCAGCAGCCGTCGACCCAGACTAGAATATAATTCACCCCTCCACTTT
CDR3aa: CASSRRPRLEYNSPLHF

v_gene: TRBV15
abundance: once
j_gene: TRBJ1-1
d_gene: TRBD1
CDR3nt: TGTGCCACCAGCGCCAACAGGGGGGTATGGACTGAAGCTTTCTTT
CDR3aa: CATSANRGVWTEAFF

v_gene: TRBV28
abundance: NA
j_gene: TRBJ2-7
d_gene: TRBD1
CDR3nt: TGTGCCAGCAGCTCCCCGGGACAGGTGGTCTACGAGCAGTACTTC
CDR3aa: CASSSPGQVVYEQYF

v_gene: TRBV7-9
abundance: NA
j_gene: TRBJ2-7
d_gene: TRBD2
CDR3nt: TGTGCCAGCAGCCCCCCCGGGACTAGCGGGATACGCCTCGAGCAGTACTTC
CDR3aa: CASSPPGTSGIRLEQYF

v_gene: TRBV5-1
abundance: NA
j_gene: TRBJ1-3
d_gene: TRBD1
CDR3nt: TGCGCCAGCAGCTTGGCTCACCTGGACAGGCCTGGAAACACCATATATTTT
CDR3aa: CASSLAHLDRPGNTIYF

v_gene: TRBV7-3
abundance: NA
j_gene: TRBJ2-3
d_gene: NA
CDR3nt: TGTGCCAGCAGCCCTATCCCCGCGGGGTCGGCAGATACGCAGTATTTT
CDR3aa: CASSPIPAGSADTQYF

v_gene: TRBV5-1
abundance: NA
j_gene: TRBJ2-3
d_gene: NA
CDR3nt: TGCGCCAGCAGCTGGCTAGGGAGCGGGTCTAGCACAGATACGCAGTATTTT
CDR3aa: CASSWLGSGSSTDTQYF

v_gene: TRBV7-9
abundance: NA
j_gene: TRBJ1-4
d_gene: TRBD1
CDR3nt: TGTGCCAGCAGCCGGGACAGGGGGCGAGAAAAACTGTTTTTT
CDR3aa: CASSRDRGREKLFF

v_gene: TRBV4-2
abundance: NA
j_gene: TRBJ2-1
d_gene: NA
CDR3nt: TGTGCCAGCAGGCCAGGATCAGCGGAATTAATCTACAATGAGCAGTTCTTC
CDR3aa: CASRPGSAELIYNEQFF

v_gene: TRBV10-2
abundance: NA
j_gene: TRBJ2-5
d_gene: NA
CDR3nt: TGCGCCAGCAGTGAGTCCGCGGGGTCGGCCCAGTACTTC
CDR3aa: CASSESAGSAQYF

v_gene: TRBV6-1
abundance: NA
j_gene: TRBJ2-2
d_gene: TRBD1
CDR3nt: TGTGCCAGCAGTGTGTTGGACAGGGTGGACACCGGGGAGCTGTTTTTT
CDR3aa: CASSVLDRVDTGELFF

v_gene: TRBV7-2
abundance: NA
j_gene: TRBJ2-5
d_gene: NA
CDR3nt: TGTGCCAGCAGCTTAGGTGGCAGCCAAGAGACCCAGTACTTC
CDR3aa: CASSLGGSQETQYF

v_gene: TRBV15
abundance: NA
j_gene: TRBJ2-1
d_gene: TRBD2
CDR3nt: TGTGCCACCAGCAGAGATGAGGGCGGGGGGGCCTTCAATGAGCAGTTCTTC
CDR3aa: CATSRDEGGGAFNEQFF

v_gene: TRBV7-2
abundance: NA
j_gene: TRBJ2-2
d_gene: NA
CDR3nt: TGTGCCAGCAGCCTACAAAGCGGGTTGAACACCGGGGAGCTGTTTTTT
CDR3aa: CASSLQSGLNTGELFF